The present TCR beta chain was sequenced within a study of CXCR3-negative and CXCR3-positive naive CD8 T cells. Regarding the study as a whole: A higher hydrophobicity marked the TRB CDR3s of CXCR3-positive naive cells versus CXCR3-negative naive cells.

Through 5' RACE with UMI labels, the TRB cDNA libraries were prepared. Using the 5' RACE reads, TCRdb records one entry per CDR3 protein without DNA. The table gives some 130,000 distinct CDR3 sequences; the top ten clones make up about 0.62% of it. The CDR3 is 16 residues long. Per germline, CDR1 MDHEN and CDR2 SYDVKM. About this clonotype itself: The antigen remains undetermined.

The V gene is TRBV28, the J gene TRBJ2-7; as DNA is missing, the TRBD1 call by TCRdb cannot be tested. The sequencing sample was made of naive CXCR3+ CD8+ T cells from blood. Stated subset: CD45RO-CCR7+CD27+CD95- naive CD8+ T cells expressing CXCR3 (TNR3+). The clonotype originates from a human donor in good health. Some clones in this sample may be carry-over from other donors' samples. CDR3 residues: CASSLLDTRDSYEQYF.